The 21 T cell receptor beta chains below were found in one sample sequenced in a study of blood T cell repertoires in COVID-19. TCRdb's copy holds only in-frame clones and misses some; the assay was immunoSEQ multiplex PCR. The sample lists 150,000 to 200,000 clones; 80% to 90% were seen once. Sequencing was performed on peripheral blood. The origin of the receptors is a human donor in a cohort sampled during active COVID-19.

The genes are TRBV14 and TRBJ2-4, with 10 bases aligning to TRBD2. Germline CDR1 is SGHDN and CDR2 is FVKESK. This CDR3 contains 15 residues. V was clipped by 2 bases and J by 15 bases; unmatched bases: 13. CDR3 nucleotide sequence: TGTGCCAGCAGCCAATCAAGTTTAGCGGGGGGCCGTTTGTACTTC. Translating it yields CASSQSSLAGGRLYF.

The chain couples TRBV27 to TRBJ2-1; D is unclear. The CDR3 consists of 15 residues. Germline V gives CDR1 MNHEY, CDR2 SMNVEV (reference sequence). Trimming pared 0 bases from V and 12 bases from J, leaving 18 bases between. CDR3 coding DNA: TGTGCCAGCAGTTTATCGCCGGATGTGAGGAGAGGGCAGTTCTTC. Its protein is CASSLSPDVRRGQFF.

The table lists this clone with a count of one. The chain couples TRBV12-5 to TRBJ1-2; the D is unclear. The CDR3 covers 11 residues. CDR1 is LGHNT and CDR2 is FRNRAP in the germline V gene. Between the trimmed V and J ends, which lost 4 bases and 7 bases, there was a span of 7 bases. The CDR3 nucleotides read TGTGCTAGTGGTTATCTGAGTGGCTACACCTTC. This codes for CASGYLSGYTF.

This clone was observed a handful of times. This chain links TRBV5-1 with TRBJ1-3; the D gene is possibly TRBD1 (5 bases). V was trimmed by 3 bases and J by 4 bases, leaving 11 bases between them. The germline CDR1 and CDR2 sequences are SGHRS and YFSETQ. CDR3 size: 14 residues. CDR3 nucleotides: TGCGCCAGCAGCTCTGGAGGGGCCGGAAACACCATATATTTT. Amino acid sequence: CASSSGGAGNTIYF.

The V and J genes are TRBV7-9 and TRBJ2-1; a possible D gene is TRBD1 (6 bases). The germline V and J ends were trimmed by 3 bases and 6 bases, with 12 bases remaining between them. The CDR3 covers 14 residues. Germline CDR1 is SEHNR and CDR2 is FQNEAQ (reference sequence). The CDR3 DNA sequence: TGTGCCAGCAGCTTTCTACAGGGTATCAATGAGCAGTTCTTC. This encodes CASSFLQGINEQFF.

The DNA for the CDR3 is TGTGCCAGCAGCTTAATGCAGGGTCATAACTATGGCTACACCTTC. Protein product: CASSLMQGHNYGYTF. The V gene is TRBV7-2, the J gene TRBJ1-2, with D maybe TRBD1 (5 bases). The V end was cut by 2 bases, the J end by 1 base, with 11 bases between. Germline values: CDR1 SGHTA, CDR2 FQGNSA. The CDR3 has 15 amino acids.

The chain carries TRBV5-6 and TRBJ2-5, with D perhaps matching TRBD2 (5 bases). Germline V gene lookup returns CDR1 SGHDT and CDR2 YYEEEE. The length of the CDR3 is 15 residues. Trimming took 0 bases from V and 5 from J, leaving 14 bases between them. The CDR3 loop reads CASSLANEGTETQYF. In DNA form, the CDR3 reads TGTGCCAGCAGCTTGGCCAATGAGGGTACCGAGACCCAGTACTTC.

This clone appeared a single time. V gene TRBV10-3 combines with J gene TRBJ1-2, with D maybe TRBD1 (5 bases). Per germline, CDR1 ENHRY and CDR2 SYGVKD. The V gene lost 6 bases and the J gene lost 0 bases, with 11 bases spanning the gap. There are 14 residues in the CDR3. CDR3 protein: CAIRVAGANYGYTF. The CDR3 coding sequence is TGTGCCATCAGGGTCGCGGGGGCTAACTATGGCTACACCTTC.

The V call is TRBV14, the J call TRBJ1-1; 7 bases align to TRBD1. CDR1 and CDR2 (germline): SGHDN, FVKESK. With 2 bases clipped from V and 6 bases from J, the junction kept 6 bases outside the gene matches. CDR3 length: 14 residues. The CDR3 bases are TGTGCCAGCAGCCAACTCGTTACAGGGGCTGAAGCTTTCTTT. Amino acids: CASSQLVTGAEAFF.

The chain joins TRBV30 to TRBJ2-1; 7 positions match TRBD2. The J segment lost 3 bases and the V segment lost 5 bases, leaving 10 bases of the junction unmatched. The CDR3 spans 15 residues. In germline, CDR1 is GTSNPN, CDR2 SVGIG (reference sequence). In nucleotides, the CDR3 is TGTGCCTGGGGCTCCCATAGCGGGCGCTACAATGAGCAGTTCTTC. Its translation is CAWGSHSGRYNEQFF.

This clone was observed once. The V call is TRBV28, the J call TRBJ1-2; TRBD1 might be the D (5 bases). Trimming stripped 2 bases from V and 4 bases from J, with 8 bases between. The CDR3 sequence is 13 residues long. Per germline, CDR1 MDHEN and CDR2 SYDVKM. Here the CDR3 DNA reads TGTGCCAGCAGTTTAGCAGGGCCCTATGGCTACACCTTC. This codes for CASSLAGPYGYTF.

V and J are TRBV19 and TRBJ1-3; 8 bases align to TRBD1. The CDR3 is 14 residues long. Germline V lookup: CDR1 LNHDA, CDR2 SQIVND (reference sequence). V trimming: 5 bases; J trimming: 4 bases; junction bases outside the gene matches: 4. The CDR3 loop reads CASSLTGAGNTIYF. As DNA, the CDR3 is TGTGCCAGTAGTTTGACAGGGGCGGGAAACACCATATATTTT.

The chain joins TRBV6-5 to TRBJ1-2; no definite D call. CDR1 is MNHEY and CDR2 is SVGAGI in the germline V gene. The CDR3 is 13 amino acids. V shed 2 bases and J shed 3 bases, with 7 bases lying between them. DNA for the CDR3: TGTGCCAGCAGTTACGGCGGATACTATGGCTACACCTTC. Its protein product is CASSYGGYYGYTF.

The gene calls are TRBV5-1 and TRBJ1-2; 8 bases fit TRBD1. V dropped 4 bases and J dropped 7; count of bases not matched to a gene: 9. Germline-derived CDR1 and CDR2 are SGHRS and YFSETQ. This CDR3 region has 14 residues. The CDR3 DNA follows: TGCGCCAGCAGCATGGACAGGGCGAAAGTTGGCTACACCTTC. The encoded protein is CASSMDRAKVGYTF.

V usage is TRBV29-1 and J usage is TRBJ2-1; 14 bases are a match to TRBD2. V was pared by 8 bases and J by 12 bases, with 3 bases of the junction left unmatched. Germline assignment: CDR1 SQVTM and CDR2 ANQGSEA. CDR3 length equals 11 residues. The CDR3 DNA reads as TGCAGCTCCGGACTAGCGGGGGGGCAGTTCTTC. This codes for CSSGLAGGQFF.

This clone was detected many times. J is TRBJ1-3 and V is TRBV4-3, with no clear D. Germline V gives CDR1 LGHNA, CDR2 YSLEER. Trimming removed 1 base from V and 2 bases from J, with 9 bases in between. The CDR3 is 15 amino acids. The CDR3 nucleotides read TGCGCCAGCAGCCAAGTACCAGGAACTGGAAACACCATATATTTT. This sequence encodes CASSQVPGTGNTIYF.

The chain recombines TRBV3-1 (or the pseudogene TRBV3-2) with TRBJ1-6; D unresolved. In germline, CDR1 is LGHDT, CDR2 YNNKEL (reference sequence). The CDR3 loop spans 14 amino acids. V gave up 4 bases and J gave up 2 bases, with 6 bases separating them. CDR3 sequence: CASSPEPYNSPLHF. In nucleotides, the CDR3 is TGTGCCAGCAGCCCCGAGCCCTATAATTCACCCCTCCACTTT.

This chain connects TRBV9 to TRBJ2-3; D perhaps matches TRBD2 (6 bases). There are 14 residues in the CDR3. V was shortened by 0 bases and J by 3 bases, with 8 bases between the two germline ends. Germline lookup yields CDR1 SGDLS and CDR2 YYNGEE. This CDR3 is CASSVDGSTDTQYF. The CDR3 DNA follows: TGTGCCAGCAGCGTAGACGGGAGTACAGATACGCAGTATTTT.

The CDR3 DNA reads TGTGCCAGCAGCGGGACAGGGAATCAGCCCCAGCATTTT. Its translation: CASSGTGNQPQHF. The chain combines TRBV7-9 with TRBJ1-5; 9 bases agree with TRBD1. J was trimmed by 4 bases and V by 5 bases; bases with no gene match: 0. The CDR3 runs 13 residues. From germline, CDR1 is SEHNR and CDR2 FQNEAQ (reference sequence). Supplemented by reference TRBV7-9 and TRBJ1-5, the full variable domain reads DTGVSQNPRHKITKRGQNVTFRCDPISEHNRLYWYRQTLGQGPEFLTYFQNEAQLEKSRLLSDRFSAERPKGSFSTLEIQRTEQGDSAMYLCASSGTGNQPQHFGDGTRLSIL.

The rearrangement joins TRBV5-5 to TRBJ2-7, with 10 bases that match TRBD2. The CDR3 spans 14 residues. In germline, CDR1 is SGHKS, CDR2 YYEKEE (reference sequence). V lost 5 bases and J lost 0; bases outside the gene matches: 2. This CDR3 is CASSTSGNSYEQYF. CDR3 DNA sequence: TGTGCCAGCAGTACTAGCGGGAACTCCTACGAGCAGTACTTC.

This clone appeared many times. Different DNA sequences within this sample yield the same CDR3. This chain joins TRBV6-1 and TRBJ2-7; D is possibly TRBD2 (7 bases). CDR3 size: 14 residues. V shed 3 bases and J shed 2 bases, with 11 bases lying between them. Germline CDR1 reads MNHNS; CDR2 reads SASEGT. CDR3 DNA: TGTGCCAGCAGTGATGGAGGGGGGGCCTACGAGCAGTACTTC. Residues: CASSDGGGAYEQYF.